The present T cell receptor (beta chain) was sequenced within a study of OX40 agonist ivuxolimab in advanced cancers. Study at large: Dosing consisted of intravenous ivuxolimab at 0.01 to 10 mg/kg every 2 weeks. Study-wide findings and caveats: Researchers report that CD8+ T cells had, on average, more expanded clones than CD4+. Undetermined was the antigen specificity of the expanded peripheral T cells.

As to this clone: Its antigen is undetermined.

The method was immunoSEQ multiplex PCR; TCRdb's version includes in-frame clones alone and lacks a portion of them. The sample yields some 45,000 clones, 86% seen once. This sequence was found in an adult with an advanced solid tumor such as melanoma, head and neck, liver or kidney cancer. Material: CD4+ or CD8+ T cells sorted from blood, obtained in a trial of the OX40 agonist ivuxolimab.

CDR3 region: CASSSGGNTEAFF. The CDR3 coding sequence is TGTGCCAGCAGCTCAGGGGGTAACACTGAAGCTTTCTTT. The rearrangement joins TRBV7-3 to TRBJ1-1; 7 nucleotides align to TRBD1. J lost 2 bases, V lost 4 bases, and 1 base had no gene match. The germline V gene has CDR1 SGHTA and CDR2 FQGTGA. The CDR3 extends over 13 amino acids.